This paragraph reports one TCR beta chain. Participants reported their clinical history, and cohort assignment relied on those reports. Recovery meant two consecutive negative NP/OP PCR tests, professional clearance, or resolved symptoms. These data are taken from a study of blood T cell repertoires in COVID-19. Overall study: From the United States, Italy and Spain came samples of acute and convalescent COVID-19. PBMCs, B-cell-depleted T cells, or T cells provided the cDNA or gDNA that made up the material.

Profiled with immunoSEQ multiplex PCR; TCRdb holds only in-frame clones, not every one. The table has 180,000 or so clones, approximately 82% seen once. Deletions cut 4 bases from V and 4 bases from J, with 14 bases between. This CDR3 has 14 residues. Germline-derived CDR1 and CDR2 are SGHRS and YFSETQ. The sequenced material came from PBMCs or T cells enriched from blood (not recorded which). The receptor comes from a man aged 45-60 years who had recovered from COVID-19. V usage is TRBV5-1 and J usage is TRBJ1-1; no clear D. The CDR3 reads CASSPKVTGTEAFF. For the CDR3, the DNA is TGCGCCAGCAGCCCCAAGGTGACGGGCACTGAAGCTTTCTTT. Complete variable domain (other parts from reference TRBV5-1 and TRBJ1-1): KAGVTQTPRYLIKTRGQQVTLSCSPISGHRSVSWYQQTPGQGLQFLFEYFSETQRNKGNFPGRFSGRQFSNSRSEMNVSTLELGDSALYLCASSPKVTGTEAFFGQGTRLTVV.